A selection of T cell receptor beta chains follows, all from one sample in a study of blood T cells in healthy people across ages. TCRdb called the 5' RACE reads again in MiXCR, with one record for every CDR3 protein. The table includes under 2 million distinct CDR3 sequences, roughly 32% detected once. Sequenced input: blood. These receptor sequences come from a woman aged 25 to 39 in good health. Each CDR3 is given with its conserved first and last residue. A D gene is named only where the DNA matches it firmly. Some rows mark clone size as missing; the rest say once, few, many or name a class of expanded clone.

-,TRBJ1-1,TRBV6-1,-,CAGLRTGDTEAFF,TGTGCCGGCTTAAGGACCGGGGACACTGAAGCTTTCTTT
-,TRBJ1-5,TRBV6-1,-,CASSEQYSNQPQHF,TGTGCCAGCAGTGAACAGTATAGCAATCAGCCCCAGCATTTT
-,TRBJ2-5,TRBV7-2,few,CASSLGPGQGQETQYF,TGTGCCAGCAGCTTAGGTCCCGGGCAGGGCCAAGAGACCCAGTACTTC
TRBD1,TRBJ2-5,TRBV20-1,few,CSARDRGLGQYF,TGCAGTGCCAGGGACAGGGGATTAGGTCAGTACTTC
-,TRBJ1-1,TRBV7-9,-,CASGQQGYTEAFF,TGTGCCAGCGGCCAACAGGGTTACACTGAAGCTTTCTTT
-,TRBJ1-5,TRBV20-1,few,CSARLGGGYSNQPQHF,TGCAGTGCTAGATTGGGTGGGGGGTATAGCAATCAGCCCCAGCATTTT
TRBD2,TRBJ2-3,TRBV12-3/TRBV12-4,-,CASSSPGTSGTDTQYF,TGTGCCAGCAGTTCCCCCGGGACTAGCGGGACAGATACGCAGTATTTT
-,TRBJ2-6,TRBV5-1,few,CASSLVAANRANVLTF,TGCGCCAGCAGCTTGGTGGCAGCGAATAGGGCCAACGTCCTGACTTTC
-,TRBJ2-5,TRBV5-1,-,CASSFTGSRETQYF,TGCGCCAGCAGCTTTACAGGGTCTCGGGAGACCCAGTACTTC
-,TRBJ2-7,TRBV6-1,-,CASSEASRGPQYF,TGTGCCAGCAGTGAAGCGTCCCGCGGTCCCCAGTACTTC
-,TRBJ2-7,TRBV5-1,-,CASSLGPGALEQYF,TGCGCCAGCAGCTTGGGACCGGGGGCCTTGGAGCAGTACTTC
-,TRBJ1-3,TRBV13,few,CASSHGQTSGNTIYF,TGTGCCAGCAGCCATGGACAGACCTCTGGAAACACCATATATTTT
-,TRBJ1-2,TRBV6-6,few,CASSYWGGYTF,TGTGCCAGCAGTTACTGGGGCGGCTACACCTTC
-,TRBJ2-1,TRBV7-9,-,CASSLGEGRGRFDEQFF,TGTGCCAGCAGCTTAGGGGAGGGCAGGGGGCGTTTCGATGAGCAGTTCTTC
TRBD1,TRBJ2-7,TRBV27,-,CASSLSGGRLQFYEQYF,TGTGCCAGCAGTTTATCAGGGGGCCGACTCCAATTCTACGAGCAGTACTTC
-,TRBJ1-2,TRBV6-1,few,CASRRDATNYGYTF,TGTGCCAGCAGGCGGGACGCAACTAACTATGGCTACACCTTC
-,TRBJ1-2,TRBV27,-,CASSPLSGTFYGHTF,TGTGCCAGCAGTCCTCTATCCGGGACATTCTATGGCCACACCTTC